Listed below are T cell receptor beta chains from one sample, sequenced in a study of post-analysis software for immune sequencing data. Via MiXCR, TCRdb re-called the PCR reads, giving one row per CDR3 protein. This table holds around 400,000 distinct CDR3 sequences, approximately 38% found once. The source material was blood. Every receptor here comes from a girl aged 2 to 10 with multiple sclerosis. Both conserved end residues are part of each CDR3. The order of the fields is V gene, J gene, D gene, clone size, CDR3 length, CDR3 protein, CDR3 DNA. A D gene is named only where the DNA matches it firmly. Size tells how often a clone was seen (once, few, many) or the class of an expanded clone, and some rows leave it out.

TRBV18	TRBJ1-2	.	.	13	CASSPRGGQGYTF	TGTGCCAGCTCACCACGCGGGGGCCAAGGCTACACCTTC
TRBV7-8	TRBJ1-6	TRBD1	.	18	CASSSGTGGSAYNSPLHF	TGTGCCAGCAGCTCCGGGACAGGGGGCTCAGCCTATAATTCACCCCTCCACTTT
TRBV12-3/TRBV12-4	TRBJ1-2	.	few	17	CASTPPGGTEPNYGYTF	TGTGCCAGCACTCCGCCCGGGGGGACGGAACCTAACTATGGCTACACCTTC
TRBV27	TRBJ2-7	.	.	14	CASSPQVAAYEQYF	TGTGCCAGCAGTCCCCAAGTTGCAGCCTACGAGCAGTACTTC
TRBV9	TRBJ1-2	.	few	15	CASSPSFGGQRGYTF	TGTGCCAGCAGCCCCAGTTTCGGGGGGCAACGAGGCTACACCTTC
TRBV28	TRBJ1-2	.	.	12	CASREGNYGYTF	TGTGCCAGCAGGGAGGGGAACTATGGCTACACCTTC
TRBV5-1	TRBJ1-2	TRBD1	.	13	CASGNRGGTGYTF	TGCGCCAGCGGTAACAGGGGAGGCACTGGCTACACCTTC
TRBV6-6	TRBJ1-2	.	.	13	CASRDQGKGGYTF	TGTGCCAGCAGGGATCAGGGGAAGGGTGGCTACACCTTC
TRBV28	TRBJ2-3	.	few	14	CASSPAATTDTQYF	TGTGCCAGCAGCCCGGCGGCTACCACAGATACGCAGTATTTT
TRBV27	TRBJ2-5	.	.	14	CASRGWSDQGTQYF	TGTGCCAGCAGGGGCTGGTCTGATCAAGGGACCCAGTACTTC
TRBV28	TRBJ2-4	.	.	16	CASSLDWAEAKNIQYF	TGTGCCAGCAGTTTAGACTGGGCGGAGGCCAAAAACATTCAGTACTTC
TRBV12-3/TRBV12-4	TRBJ2-3	.	.	12	CASSLLADTQYF	TGTGCCAGCAGTTTATTGGCAGATACGCAGTATTTT
TRBV20-1	TRBJ1-5	.	few	14	CSARDNRAGQPQHF	TGCAGTGCTAGAGACAACAGGGCAGGGCAGCCCCAGCATTTT
TRBV12-3/TRBV12-4	TRBJ1-5	.	.	14	CASSFQGLNQPQHF	TGTGCCAGCAGTTTCCAGGGGTTGAATCAGCCCCAGCATTTT
TRBV28	TRBJ2-7	TRBD2	.	18	CASKLAGRETSGVYEQYF	TGTGCCAGCAAGTTGGCGGGACGGGAGACTAGCGGGGTCTACGAGCAGTACTTC
TRBV28	TRBJ2-5	TRBD2	.	15	CASRLLAGSYNEQYF	TGTGCCAGCAGGTTACTAGCGGGTTCCTACAATGAGCAGTACTTC
TRBV29-1	TRBJ1-2	TRBD1	.	13	CSVPTGENYGYTF	TGCAGCGTACCAACAGGGGAAAACTATGGCTACACCTTC
TRBV20-1	TRBJ1-5	.	few	13	CSAREGFSQPQHF	TGCAGTGCTAGAGAAGGCTTTAGTCAGCCCCAGCATTTT
TRBV27	TRBJ2-7	TRBD1	.	13	CASSSGQHREQYF	TGTGCCAGCAGTTCGGGACAGCATCGCGAGCAGTACTTC
TRBV6-4	TRBJ2-1	.	few	14	CASSEQGSNNEQFF	TGTGCCAGCAGTGAACAGGGATCAAACAATGAGCAGTTCTTC
TRBV4-2	TRBJ2-4	.	.	13	CASSPGHKNIQYF	TGTGCCAGCAGCCCTGGCCACAAAAACATTCAGTACTTC
TRBV18	TRBJ2-7	TRBD1	once	14	CASSPNDRVDEQYF	TGTGCCAGCTCACCGAATGACAGGGTAGACGAGCAGTACTTC
TRBV28	TRBJ2-3	TRBD1	few	16	CASSFGDRVSTDTQYF	TGTGCCAGCAGTTTCGGGGACAGAGTTAGCACAGATACGCAGTATTTT
TRBV7-3	TRBJ1-1	.	.	14	CASSLSGGNTEAFF	TGTGCCAGCAGCTTAAGCGGGGGGAACACTGAAGCTTTCTTT
TRBV7-2	TRBJ1-6	.	.	16	CASSLSPGGGYSSLHF	TGTGCCAGCAGCTTATCCCCCGGGGGCGGTTATTCATCCCTCCACTTT
TRBV20-1	TRBJ2-7	.	few	17	CSARDRSPRGEVSEQYF	TGCAGTGCTAGAGATCGATCCCCCCGAGGGGAAGTTAGCGAGCAGTACTTC
TRBV7-9	TRBJ2-3	TRBD2	few	17	CASSRPASGVGTDTQYF	TGTGCCAGCAGCCGCCCCGCTAGCGGAGTAGGCACAGATACGCAGTATTTT
TRBV25-1	TRBJ1-4	.	once	16	CASSEYSRGRSEKLFF	TGTGCCAGCAGTGAATATTCCAGGGGAAGGAGTGAAAAACTGTTTTTT